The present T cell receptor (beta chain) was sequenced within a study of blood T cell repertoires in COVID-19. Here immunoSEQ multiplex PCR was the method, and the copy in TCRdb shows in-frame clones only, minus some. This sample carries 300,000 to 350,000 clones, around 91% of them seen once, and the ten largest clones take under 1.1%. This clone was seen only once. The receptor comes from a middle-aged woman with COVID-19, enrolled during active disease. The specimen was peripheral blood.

Here the CDR3 reads CASSDWSGQPQHF. CDR3 DNA: TGTGCCAGCAGTGATTGGAGCGGGCAGCCCCAGCATTTT. The V call is TRBV6-1, the J call TRBJ1-5; D unclear. This CDR3 spans 13 amino acids. The ends were cut back, 3 bases at V and 7 bases at J, with 10 bases in the middle. CDR1 MNHNS and CDR2 SASEGT come from the germline V gene.